The clone carrying this TCR beta chain came up a few times. This sample was included in a study of blood T cell repertoires in COVID-19. Study background: Sample material is recorded as cDNA or gDNA derived from T cells, B-cell-depleted T cells, or PBMCs.

The CDR3 extends over 17 amino acids. The trim removed 2 bases at V and 0 bases at J, leaving 3 bases unmatched. Germline loops: CDR1 LNHDA, CDR2 SQIVND (reference sequence). Individuals drawn from 20 to 25 US areas were about 18 to 95 years old. Participants had their cohort set by participant-reported clinical history. Up to 2 weeks before entering the study, exposed participants had met a COVID-19 case. Generated by immunoSEQ multiplex PCR, the TCRdb table keeps only in-frame clones and is missing some. The table records approximately 150,000 clones, approximately 88% of them present only once. The chain is built from TRBV19 and TRBJ1-5, with 11 bases matching TRBD1. Specimen: PBMCs or T cells enriched from blood (not recorded which). This receptor was taken from a man between 65 and 85 years old who had been exposed to COVID-19. DNA for the CDR3: TGTGCCAGTAGTATAACCGGGACAGGGGGTAGCAATCAGCCCCAGCATTTT. Its translation is CASSITGTGGSNQPQHF.